This T cell receptor (beta chain) was documented in a study of cytomegalovirus exposure and HLA in healthy donors. Study-wide findings and caveats: Cytomegalovirus-associated status was assigned to some 180 TCR beta chains.

In this sample, this clone turned up a few times. Its antigen remains unidentified. CDR1 is SGHTA, CDR2 FQGNSA, per germline. The CDR3 spans 16 residues. V dropped 4 bases and J dropped 6; count of bases not matched to a gene: 5. PCR employed 60 Vbeta and 13 Jbeta primers. Repertoires were generated with immunoSEQ multiplex PCR, while TCRdb's copy carries only in-frame clones and drops some. Among around 100,000 clones listed, 78% were seen once. The sequence came from a woman in her 40s in good health and CMV-seronegative. Sequencing was done on a sample of PBMCs. This chain links TRBV7-2 with TRBJ2-3, with 15 nucleotides matching TRBD2. The chain's CDR3 is CASSSIGTSGRDTQYF. The CDR3 coding sequence is TGTGCCAGCAGCTCGATAGGGACTAGCGGGAGGGATACGCAGTATTTT.